Each of the 30 T cell receptor beta chains below was sequenced from the same sample in a study of blood T cell repertoires in COVID-19. This table comes from immunoSEQ multiplex PCR, and its TCRdb copy is limited to in-frame clones, with some not included. The sample shows roughly 70,000 clones, about 79% of them seen only once. Sequencing used peripheral blood. The receptors were gathered from a woman in her sixties or seventies with acute or convalescent COVID-19.

This CDR3 is CASSYPTGTGNYGYTF. As DNA, the CDR3 is TGTGCCAGCAGTTACCCAACCGGGACAGGAAACTATGGCTACACCTTC. The gene calls are TRBV6-5 and TRBJ1-2; TRBD1 agrees at 8 bases. This CDR3 is 16 amino acids long. CDR1 and CDR2 from the germline V gene are MNHEY and SVGAGI. V was pared by 2 bases and J by 2 bases, with 7 bases of the junction left unmatched.

This clone was counted a single time. The chain recombines TRBV28 with TRBJ1-2; 9 bases line up with TRBD1. With 5 bases clipped from V and 4 bases from J, the junction kept 23 bases outside the gene matches. This CDR3 has 20 residues. Germline CDR1 is MDHEN and CDR2 is SYDVKM. The CDR3 region has the DNA TGTGCCAGCAGTCCACGCAAGGGCGGGGTTACAGGGGGCGCGAGCTATGGCTACACCTTC. Translation: CASSPRKGGVTGGASYGYTF.

This rearrangement joins TRBV4-2 to TRBJ1-2; the match to TRBD1 covers 8 bases. The CDR3 runs 15 residues. Germline V gives CDR1 LGHNA, CDR2 YNFKEQ. Trimming took 0 bases from V and 3 from J; bases not matched to a gene: 3. CDR3 residues: CASSQDTGGDYGYTF. In nucleotides, the CDR3 is TGTGCCAGCAGCCAAGATACAGGGGGGGACTATGGCTACACCTTC.

The J gene is TRBJ1-2, the V gene TRBV18; no definite D call. Germline values: CDR1 KGHSH, CDR2 LQKENI. Trimming took 2 bases from V and 8 from J, leaving 12 bases between them. This CDR3 spans 13 amino acids. CDR3 in DNA: TGTGCCAGCTCACCAGAGGGCAGGCGAGGCTACACCTTC. Protein sequence: CASSPEGRRGYTF.

The chain joins TRBV18 to TRBJ2-7; 10 bases line up with TRBD1. This CDR3 comprises 17 residues. V shed 2 bases, J shed 6 bases, and the junction held 13 bases outside the gene matches. CDR1 is KGHSH, CDR2 LQKENI, per germline. For the CDR3, the DNA is TGTGCCAGCTCACCATTAAGTACGGACAGGGGGTTCGCCGAGCAGTACTTC. This gives the protein CASSPLSTDRGFAEQYF.

The chain carries TRBV10-3 and TRBJ2-4, with 8 nucleotides matching TRBD2. Germline V gene sequence: CDR1 ENHRY, CDR2 SYGVKD. The CDR3 totals 16 residues. The V gene end was trimmed by 3 bases and the J gene end by 5 bases; junction bases not matched to a gene: 9. CDR3 residues: CAISDMGGGLENIQYF. As DNA, the CDR3 is TGTGCCATCAGTGATATGGGCGGGGGACTAGAAAACATTCAGTACTTC.

The chain carries TRBV18 and TRBJ2-1, with 9 bases lining up with TRBD2. Germline values: CDR1 KGHSH, CDR2 LQKENI. CDR3 length: 15 residues. The junction had 5 bases not matched to a gene; V was cut back by 1 base and J by 7 bases. The CDR3 loop reads CASSPLQRGVNEQFF. The CDR3 coding sequence is TGTGCCAGCTCACCACTCCAGCGGGGGGTTAATGAGCAGTTCTTC.

The CDR3: CASSLGENIQYF. The CDR3 DNA reads as TGTGCCAGCAGCTTGGGAGAAAACATTCAGTACTTC. This sequence joins TRBV5-4 and TRBJ2-4; D gene ambiguous. CDR1 and CDR2 from the germline V gene are SGHNT and YYREEE (reference sequence). CDR3 size: 12 residues. The V gene lost 0 bases and the J gene lost 5 bases, with 3 bases spanning the gap.

A single count supports this clone. The rearrangement uses TRBV19 and TRBJ1-1; no reliable D call. The CDR3 sequence is 12 residues long. The V end was cut by 3 bases, the J end by 8 bases, with 10 bases between. Germline V gene data show CDR1 as LNHDA and CDR2 as SQIVND (reference sequence). Here the CDR3 DNA reads TGTGCCAGTAGTATTCGGGAGGAAGAAGCTTTCTTT. It specifies CASSIREEEAFF.

The rearrangement joins TRBV5-8 to TRBJ2-5; 9 bases agree with TRBD1. The CDR3 length is 16 residues. Germline CDR1 is SGHTS and CDR2 is YDEGEE. The V gene end was trimmed by 0 bases and the J gene end by 2 bases; junction bases not matched to a gene: 5. The CDR3 sequence is CASSLAYGQGQETQYF. The CDR3 coding sequence is TGTGCCAGCAGCTTGGCTTATGGACAGGGGCAAGAGACCCAGTACTTC.

This chain connects TRBV10-1 to TRBJ2-2, with 7 bases lining up with TRBD1. V was clipped by 6 bases and J by 3 bases; unmatched bases: 7. The CDR3 sequence is 15 residues long. Per the germline V gene, CDR1 is WNHNN and CDR2 is SYGVQD (reference sequence). CDR3 sequence (DNA): TGCGCCAGCAGGAGACAGGGCCCGTACACCGGGGAGCTGTTTTTT. Translation: CASRRQGPYTGELFF.

The chain uses TRBV19 and TRBJ1-2, with 7 bases identical to TRBD1. The CDR3 spans 13 residues. V dropped 6 bases and J dropped 5; count of bases not matched to a gene: 6. Germline CDR1 and CDR2: LNHDA and SQIVND (reference sequence). CDR3: CASRLDRRYGYTF. As DNA, the CDR3 is TGTGCCAGTAGGTTGGACAGGCGGTATGGCTACACCTTC.

This chain joins TRBV20-1 and TRBJ1-5; D remains ambiguous. The germline V gene has CDR1 DFQATT and CDR2 SNEGSKA (reference sequence). The CDR3 covers 15 residues. V was shortened by 3 bases and J by 0 bases, with 12 bases between the two germline ends. CDR3 sequence: CSASTSDYSNQPQHF. Here the CDR3 DNA reads TGCAGTGCTAGTACGTCAGACTATAGCAATCAGCCCCAGCATTTT.

The chain uses TRBV2 and TRBJ2-7; D is perhaps TRBD2 (6 bases). This CDR3 region has 14 residues. Looked up from germline, CDR1 is SNHLY and CDR2 is FYNNEI. V lost 4 bases, J lost 6 bases, and 16 bases lay in between. CDR3 sequence (DNA): TGTGCCAGCAGTGTCCCATTAGGAGGGGTCGAGCAGTACTTC. Encoded protein: CASSVPLGGVEQYF.

The chain combines TRBV9 with TRBJ1-1, with 12 bases identical to TRBD1. Trimming cost V 3 bases and J 6 bases; bases outside gene matches: 18. Germline V gives CDR1 SGDLS, CDR2 YYNGEE. The CDR3 spans 19 residues. CDR3 nucleotides: TGTGCCAGCAGCGAGGGGCTGGGGACAGGGGGCGCCCCGGTCCCTGAAGCTTTCTTT. Translated, it gives CASSEGLGTGGAPVPEAFF.

CDR3 in amino acids: CASSQPGFYGYTF. CDR3 coding DNA: TGTGCCAGCAGCCAGCCAGGGTTCTATGGCTACACCTTC. The chain recombines TRBV13 with TRBJ1-2, with D possibly TRBD1 on 5 matching bases. V was shortened by 5 bases and J by 4 bases, with 11 bases between the two germline ends. The CDR3 has 13 amino acids. Germline CDR1 PRHDT, CDR2 FYEKMQ (reference sequence).

Here the CDR3 reads CASSIRQNNEQFF. The DNA of the CDR3 is TGTGCCAGTAGTATAAGACAGAACAATGAGCAGTTCTTC. J is TRBJ2-1 and V is TRBV19; perhaps TRBD1 as D (5 bases). This CDR3 has 13 residues. From germline, CDR1 is LNHDA and CDR2 SQIVND (reference sequence). Trimming shortened V by 2 bases and J by 5 bases, and 7 bases separated the two germline ends.

The gene calls are TRBV28 and TRBJ1-4, with no clear D. V lost 3 bases and J lost 4, with 12 bases in between. Per the germline V gene, CDR1 is MDHEN and CDR2 is SYDVKM. This CDR3 is built from 15 residues. CDR3 DNA: TGTGCCAGCAGTTTTTACGGGTCGGGTAATGAAAAACTGTTTTTT. Translation: CASSFYGSGNEKLFF.

The chain couples TRBV11-1 to TRBJ2-2; 9 bases map to TRBD1. The CDR3 extends over 15 amino acids. CDR1 is SGHAT, CDR2 FQDESV, per germline (reference sequence). The V gene end was trimmed by 6 bases and the J gene end by 7 bases; junction bases not matched to a gene: 9. The CDR3 here is CASRHLQGAYGELFF. CDR3 coding DNA: TGTGCCAGCAGACACTTACAGGGGGCCTACGGGGAGCTGTTTTTT.

The chain is built from TRBV2 and TRBJ2-5; 8 bases map to TRBD2. CDR3 length: 17 residues. Germline V gene data show CDR1 as SNHLY and CDR2 as FYNNEI. V was pared by 0 bases and J by 2 bases, with 8 bases of the junction left unmatched. CDR3 loop: CASSEARFSGTQETQYF. The DNA for the CDR3 is TGTGCCAGCAGTGAAGCACGATTTAGCGGGACACAAGAGACCCAGTACTTC.

This chain joins TRBV9 and TRBJ1-5; weak D call: TRBD1 (6 bases). CDR1 is SGDLS, CDR2 YYNGEE, per germline. The CDR3 has 14 amino acids. V shed 7 bases and J shed 3 bases, with 14 bases lying between them. The CDR3 region is CASGRGLNNQPQHF. The CDR3 DNA reads TGTGCCAGCGGGCGGGGGCTTAACAATCAGCCCCAGCATTTT.

The count of this clone is one. The chain joins TRBV28 to TRBJ1-1, with D unclear. V was trimmed by 10 bases and J by 11 bases, leaving 17 bases between them. This CDR3 has 11 amino acids. Germline V gene data show CDR1 as MDHEN and CDR2 as SYDVKM. The CDR3 nucleotides are TGTGCCACCTTTAGAGGGTTGGGGGCTTTCTTT. Encoded protein: CATFRGLGAFF.

The chain has TRBV28 and TRBJ1-2, with D possibly being TRBD1 (5 bases). Deletions cut 4 bases from V and 3 bases from J, with 9 bases between. The CDR3 totals 13 residues. CDR1 is MDHEN and CDR2 is SYDVKM in the germline V gene. CDR3 sequence reads: CASSSGRDYGYTF. The CDR3 DNA is TGTGCCAGCAGTTCTGGCAGGGACTATGGCTACACCTTC.

The CDR3 nucleotides are TGTGCCAGCAGCTTGGTTGGAGCTGGGGCCAACGTCCTGACTTTC. Its translation is CASSLVGAGANVLTF. The rearrangement joins TRBV5-8 to TRBJ2-6, with D hard to call. The CDR3 runs 15 residues. V was shortened by 0 bases and J by 2 bases, with 6 bases between the two germline ends. Germline CDR1 is SGHTS and CDR2 is YDEGEE.

V and J are TRBV5-1 and TRBJ2-7; a weak D match, TRBD2 (6 bases). V lost 4 bases to trimming and J lost 7 bases, with 9 bases between them. The CDR3 length is 11 residues. The germline CDR1 and CDR2 sequences are SGHRS and YFSETQ. The CDR3 DNA reads as TGCGCCAGCAGCGGGGCGGGAGAGCAGTACTTC. This encodes CASSGAGEQYF.

This clone was picked up one time. The chain is built from TRBV3-1 (or the pseudogene TRBV3-2) and TRBJ2-4, with 8 nucleotides matching TRBD1. J gave up 13 bases and V 4 bases, and 12 bases lay outside the gene matches. This CDR3 is 14 amino acids long. From germline, CDR1 is LGHDT and CDR2 YNNKEL (reference sequence). CDR3 nucleotide sequence: TGTGCCAGCAGCCCATTCGGACAGGGACGGTGGCAGTACTTC. Translating gives CASSPFGQGRWQYF.

This chain connects TRBV5-4 to TRBJ2-2; 11 positions agree with TRBD2. This CDR3 contains 14 residues. The germline V gene has CDR1 SGHNT and CDR2 YYREEE (reference sequence). V lost 6 bases to trimming and J lost 6 bases; unmatched junction nucleotides: 4. CDR3 DNA sequence: TGTGCCAGCACCCCGGGACTAGCGGCCGGGGAGCTGTTTTTT. Protein product: CASTPGLAAGELFF.

This clone was observed once. The J gene is TRBJ1-5, the V gene TRBV2, with D uncertain. The germline V and J ends were trimmed by 4 bases and 7 bases, with 17 bases remaining between them. The CDR3 totals 15 residues. CDR1 and CDR2 from the germline V gene are SNHLY and FYNNEI. CDR3: CASSVLRGSLQPQHF. In nucleotides, the CDR3 is TGTGCCAGCAGTGTATTACGGGGTAGTCTACAGCCCCAGCATTTT.

In this sample, this clone turned up a few times. V and J are TRBV15 and TRBJ1-2; possibly TRBD1 for D (6 bases). V gave up 1 base and J gave up 0 bases, with 27 bases separating them. Germline V CDR1 and CDR2: LNHNV, YYDKDF (reference sequence). The length of the CDR3 is 21 residues. In DNA form, the CDR3 reads TGTGCCACCAGCAGAGTTTTGGGGGCCGGGAGGCCACGTGGAACTAACTATGGCTACACCTTC. Translated: CATSRVLGAGRPRGTNYGYTF. Full variable domain (remainder filled in from reference TRBV15 and TRBJ1-2): DAMVIQNPRYQVTQFGKPVTLSCSQTLNHNVMYWYQQKSSQAPKLLFHYYDKDFNNEADTPDNFQSRRPNTSFCFLDIRSPGLGDTAMYLCATSRVLGAGRPRGTNYGYTFGSGTRLTVV.

This clone was detected a few times. V gene TRBV25-1 combines with J gene TRBJ1-1; maybe TRBD1 (5 bases). This CDR3 has 15 residues. The germline gives CDR1 MGHDK, CDR2 SYGVNS. Deletions cut 3 bases from V and 9 bases from J, with 20 bases between. This CDR3 reads CASSDTRRVGGKAFF. The CDR3 DNA reads TGTGCCAGCAGTGATACGCGGCGGGTCGGGGGGAAAGCTTTCTTT.